The rows below give T cell receptor beta chains drawn from one sample of a study of shared clonotypes between healthy human individuals. Clones were read by immunoSEQ multiplex PCR, and TCRdb kept only the in-frame ones, dropping some. The sample lists around 1.9 million clones, 93% occurring once. The source material was naive CD8+ T cells from PBMCs. The source is a man aged 18 to 29 in good health. Some clones in this sample may be carry-over from other donors' samples. CDR3s include the opening cysteine and the closing phenylalanine or tryptophan.

j_gene	v_gene	CDR3aa
TRBJ1-1	TRBV5-4	CASSLGRIEAFF
TRBJ2-2	TRBV6-5	CASSSPGVRELFF
TRBJ2-5	TRBV6-5	CASNQMGGGETQYF
TRBJ2-1	TRBV7-8	CASSLPRDTLNNEQFF
TRBJ2-1	TRBV5-6	CASSPPGLAGVSSYNEQFF
TRBJ2-1	TRBV6-4	CASSDGLAGYNEQFF
TRBJ2-2	TRBV27	CASSSTSPGELFF
TRBJ2-3	TRBV27	CASSLSPLADTQYF
TRBJ2-7	TRBV11-2	CASSLDLDSYEQYF
TRBJ1-5	TRBV28	CASIRGPTNQPQHF
TRBJ2-7	TRBV9	CASSVALADTYEQYF
TRBJ2-3	TRBV7-2	CASSTGTSGADTQYF
TRBJ2-7	TRBV27	CASTPSRELRDEQYF
TRBJ2-1	TRBV19	CASSIGGGYNEQFF
TRBJ1-1	TRBV27	CASSHQQGAWTEAFF
TRBJ1-1	TRBV18	CASSPGQGAEAFF
TRBJ1-1	TRBV10-3	CAISDLGGDTEAFF
TRBJ1-4	TRBV27	CASSLDRGPNEKLFF
TRBJ2-7	TRBV5-1	CASSPGWESPYEQYF
TRBJ1-2	TRBV19	CASSALTGYYGYTF
TRBJ1-2	TRBV27	CASSLAPGGSVIYGYTF
TRBJ2-7	TRBV18	CASSPGGRGVRYEQYF